This T cell receptor beta chain derives from a study of cytomegalovirus exposure and HLA in healthy donors. Some clones are missing from TCRdb's copy, which holds only in-frame ones; the method was immunoSEQ multiplex PCR. The table shows 90,000 or so clones, with approximately 96% occurring only once. Germline trimming cut 1 base from V and 0 bases from J; bases unmatched to any gene: 5. Germline V lookup: CDR1 SGHVS, CDR2 FQNEAQ. The CDR3 is made up of 19 amino acids. This TCR derives from a man aged 18 to 30 in good health and CMV-seronegative. The sequenced material came from PBMCs. V is TRBV7-8 and J is TRBJ2-6; TRBD1 matches at 11 bases. In DNA, the CDR3 is TGTGCCAGCAGCTTAGTAGGGACAGGGGGACTCTCTGGGGCCAACGTCCTGACTTTC. This gives the protein CASSLVGTGGLSGANVLTF.